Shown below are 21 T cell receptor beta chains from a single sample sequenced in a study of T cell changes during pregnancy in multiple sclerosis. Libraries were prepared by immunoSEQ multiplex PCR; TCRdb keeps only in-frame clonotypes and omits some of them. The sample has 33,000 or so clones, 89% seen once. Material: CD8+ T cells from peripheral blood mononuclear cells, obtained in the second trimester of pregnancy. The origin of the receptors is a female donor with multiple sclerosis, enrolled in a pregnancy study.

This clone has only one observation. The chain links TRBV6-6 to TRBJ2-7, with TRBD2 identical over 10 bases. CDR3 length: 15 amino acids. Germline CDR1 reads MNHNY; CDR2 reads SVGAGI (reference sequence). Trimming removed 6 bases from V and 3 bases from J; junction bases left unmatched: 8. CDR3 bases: TGTGCCAGCAGCAAGCGGGGGGGAGTGGGCTACGAGCAGTACTTC. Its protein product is CASSKRGGVGYEQYF.

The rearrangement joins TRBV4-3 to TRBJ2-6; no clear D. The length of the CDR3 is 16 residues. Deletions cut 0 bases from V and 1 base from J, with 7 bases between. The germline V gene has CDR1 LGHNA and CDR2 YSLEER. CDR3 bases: TGCGCCAGCAGCCAAGATTTACTTTCTGGGGCCAACGTCCTGACTTTC. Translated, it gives CASSQDLLSGANVLTF.

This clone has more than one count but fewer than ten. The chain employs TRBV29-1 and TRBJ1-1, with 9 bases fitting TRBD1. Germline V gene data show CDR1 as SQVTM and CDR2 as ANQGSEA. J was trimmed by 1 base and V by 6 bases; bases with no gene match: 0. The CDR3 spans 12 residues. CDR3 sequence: CSVQGANTEAFF. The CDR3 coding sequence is TGCAGCGTACAGGGGGCGAACACTGAAGCTTTCTTT.

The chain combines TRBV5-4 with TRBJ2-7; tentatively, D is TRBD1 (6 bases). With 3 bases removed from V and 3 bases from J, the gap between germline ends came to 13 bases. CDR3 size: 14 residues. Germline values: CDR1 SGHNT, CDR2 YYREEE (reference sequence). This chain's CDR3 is CASSSDSALYEQYF. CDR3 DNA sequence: TGTGCCAGCAGCTCGGACAGTGCCCTCTACGAGCAGTACTTC.

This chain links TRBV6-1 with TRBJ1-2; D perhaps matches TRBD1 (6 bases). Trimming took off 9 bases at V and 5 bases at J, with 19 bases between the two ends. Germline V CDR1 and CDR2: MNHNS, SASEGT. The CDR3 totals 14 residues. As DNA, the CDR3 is TGTGCCAGTTTGGGAGGGGGGCCGACATATGGCTACACCTTC. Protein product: CASLGGGPTYGYTF.

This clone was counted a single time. The CDR3 reads CASSPGDLNNEQFF. The CDR3 DNA reads as TGTGCCAGCAGTCCCGGGGACTTGAACAATGAGCAGTTCTTC. The V and J genes are TRBV28 and TRBJ2-1; maybe TRBD2 (6 bases). Per the germline V gene, CDR1 is MDHEN and CDR2 is SYDVKM. Between the trimmed V and J ends, which lost 5 bases and 5 bases, there was a span of 13 bases. The CDR3 runs to 14 residues. The full variable domain, its missing parts supplied by reference TRBV28 and TRBJ2-1, is DVKVTQSSRYLVKRTGEKVFLECVQDMDHENMFWYRQDPGLGLRLIYFSYDVKMKEKGDIPEGYSVSREKKERFSLILESASTNQTSMYLCASSPGDLNNEQFFGPGTRLTVL.

Here the CDR3 reads CASSTSNRDRPYEQYF. The CDR3 DNA reads TGTGCCAGCAGCACCTCCAACCGGGACAGACCCTACGAGCAGTACTTC. V is TRBV11-3 and J is TRBJ2-7; TRBD1 aligns across 7 bases. Germline CDR1 reads SGHNT; CDR2 reads YENEEA. The CDR3 has 16 residues. V was pared by 5 bases and J by 2 bases, with 12 bases of the junction left unmatched.

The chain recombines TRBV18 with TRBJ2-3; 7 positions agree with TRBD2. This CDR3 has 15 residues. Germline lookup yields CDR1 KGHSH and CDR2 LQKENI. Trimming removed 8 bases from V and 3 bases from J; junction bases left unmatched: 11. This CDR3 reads CASPPEGGPTDTQYF. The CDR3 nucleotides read TGTGCCAGCCCCCCGGAGGGAGGGCCTACAGATACGCAGTATTTT.

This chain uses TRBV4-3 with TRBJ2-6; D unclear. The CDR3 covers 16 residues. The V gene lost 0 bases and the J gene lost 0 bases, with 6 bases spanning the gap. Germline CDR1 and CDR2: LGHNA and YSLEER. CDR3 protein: CASSQDLSSGANVLTF. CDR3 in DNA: TGCGCCAGCAGCCAAGATCTGAGCTCTGGGGCCAACGTCCTGACTTTC.

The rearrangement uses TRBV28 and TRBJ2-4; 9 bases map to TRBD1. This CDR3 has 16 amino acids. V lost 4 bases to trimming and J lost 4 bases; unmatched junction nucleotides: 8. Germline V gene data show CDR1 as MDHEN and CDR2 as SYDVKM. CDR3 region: CASSSGTGILKNIQYF. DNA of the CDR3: TGTGCCAGCAGTTCCGGGACAGGGATACTAAAAAACATTCAGTACTTC.

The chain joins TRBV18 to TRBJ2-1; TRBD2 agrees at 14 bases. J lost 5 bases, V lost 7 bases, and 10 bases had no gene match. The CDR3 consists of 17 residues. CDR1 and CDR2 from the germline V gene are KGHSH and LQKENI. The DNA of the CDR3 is TGTGCCAGCTGCCGACTAGCGGGAGGGATTGGGCACAATGAGCAGTTCTTC. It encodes CASCRLAGGIGHNEQFF.

DNA for the CDR3: TGTGCCAGCAGTCTCTTAGTCGGCACTGAAGCTTTCTTT. Translation gives CASSLLVGTEAFF. The chain carries TRBV6-5 and TRBJ1-1; D is unclear. V gave up 5 bases and J gave up 4 bases, with 11 bases separating them. The CDR3 runs to 13 residues. Germline V CDR1 and CDR2: MNHEY, SVGAGI.

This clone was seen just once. The CDR3 loop reads CASSDSDEKLFF. In DNA form, the CDR3 reads TGTGCCAGCAGTGACTCAGATGAAAAACTGTTTTTT. This chain uses TRBV2 with TRBJ1-4; D ambiguous. CDR1 is SNHLY, CDR2 FYNNEI, per germline. Between the trimmed V and J ends, which lost 3 bases and 6 bases, there was a span of 5 bases. The CDR3 consists of 12 residues.

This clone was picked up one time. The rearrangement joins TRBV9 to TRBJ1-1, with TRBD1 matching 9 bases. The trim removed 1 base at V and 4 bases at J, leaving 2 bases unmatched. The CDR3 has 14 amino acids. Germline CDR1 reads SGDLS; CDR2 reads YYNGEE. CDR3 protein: CASSVMTGGTEAFF. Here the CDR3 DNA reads TGTGCCAGCAGCGTAATGACAGGGGGCACTGAAGCTTTCTTT. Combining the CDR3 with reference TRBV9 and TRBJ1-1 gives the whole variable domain DSGVTQTPKHLITATGQRVTLRCSPRSGDLSVYWYQQSLDQGLQFLIQYYNGEERAKGNILERFSAQQFPDLHSELNLSSLELGDSALYFCASSVMTGGTEAFFGQGTRLTVV.

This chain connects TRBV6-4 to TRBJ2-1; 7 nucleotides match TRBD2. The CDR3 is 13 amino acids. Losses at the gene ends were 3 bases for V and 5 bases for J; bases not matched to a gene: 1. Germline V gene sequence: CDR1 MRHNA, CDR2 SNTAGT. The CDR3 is CASSERENNEQFF. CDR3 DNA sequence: TGTGCCAGCAGTGAGCGGGAGAACAATGAGCAGTTCTTC.

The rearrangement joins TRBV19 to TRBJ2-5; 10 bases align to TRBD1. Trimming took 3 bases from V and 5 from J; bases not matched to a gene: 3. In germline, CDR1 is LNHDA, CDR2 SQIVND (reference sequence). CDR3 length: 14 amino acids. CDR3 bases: TGTGCCAGTAGTATGGGACAGGGGTACGAGACCCAGTACTTC. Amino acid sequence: CASSMGQGYETQYF.

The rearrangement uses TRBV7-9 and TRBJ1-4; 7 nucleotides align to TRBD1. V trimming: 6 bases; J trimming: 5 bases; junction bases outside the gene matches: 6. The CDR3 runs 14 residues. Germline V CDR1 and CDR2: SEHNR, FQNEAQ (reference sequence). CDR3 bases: TGTGCCAGCAGTTCGTGGACAGGAAATGAAAAACTGTTTTTT. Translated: CASSSWTGNEKLFF.

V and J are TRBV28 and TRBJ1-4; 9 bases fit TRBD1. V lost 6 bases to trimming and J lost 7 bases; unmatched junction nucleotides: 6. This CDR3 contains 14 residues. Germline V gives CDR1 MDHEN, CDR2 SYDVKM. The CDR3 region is CASSPTGGGEKLFF. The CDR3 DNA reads TGTGCCAGCAGCCCCACAGGGGGCGGTGAAAAACTGTTTTTT.

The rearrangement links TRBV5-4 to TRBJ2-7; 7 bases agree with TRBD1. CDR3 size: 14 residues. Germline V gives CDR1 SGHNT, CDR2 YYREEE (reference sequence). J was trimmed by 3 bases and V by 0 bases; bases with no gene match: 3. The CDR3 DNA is TGTGCCAGCAGCTTGGGGGACAGAAGCTACGAGCAGTACTTC. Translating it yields CASSLGDRSYEQYF.

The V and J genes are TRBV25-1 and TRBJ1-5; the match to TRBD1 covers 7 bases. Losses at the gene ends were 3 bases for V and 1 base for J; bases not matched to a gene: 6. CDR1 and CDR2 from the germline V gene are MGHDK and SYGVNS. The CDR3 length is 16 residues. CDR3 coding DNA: TGTGCCAGCAGTGAGGGAACAGGGGCGAGCAATCAGCCCCAGCATTTT. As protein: CASSEGTGASNQPQHF.

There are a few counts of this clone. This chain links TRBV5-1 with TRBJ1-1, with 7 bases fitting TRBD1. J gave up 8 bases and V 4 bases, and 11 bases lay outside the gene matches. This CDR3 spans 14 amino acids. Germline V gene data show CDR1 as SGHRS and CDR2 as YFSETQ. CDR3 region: CASSAEQGILEAFF. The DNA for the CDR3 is TGCGCCAGCAGCGCAGAACAGGGGATCTTAGAAGCTTTCTTT.